What follows are 11 T cell receptor beta chains derived from one specimen sequenced in a study of cytomegalovirus exposure and HLA in healthy donors (dated by TCRdb to between 2016 and 2019). The library came from the immunoSEQ multiplex PCR assay. A mixture of 60 forward primers for TCR Vbeta segments and 13 reverse primers for TCR Jbeta segments was used in the multiplex PCR. What TCRdb holds here is the immuneACCESS table cut down to in-frame rearrangements. Part of the clones is not present; checked against another copy, under half of the missing clones reflect an unresolved V gene, and the others are unexplained. For this sample there are about 150,000 clones; around 79% appear just once. The top ten constitute about 6.7% of the sample. The sequencing input was PBMCs. These receptors were taken from a woman aged 40-49 years in good health and CMV-seropositive.

As regards this clone: A read error may produce the germline difference seen at one junction end. This sample also contains other DNA sequences that code for the same CDR3. The V and J genes are TRBV6-1 and TRBJ2-5; 7 bases map to TRBD1. Germline V gene lookup returns CDR1 MNHNS and CDR2 SASEGT. The CDR3 has 14 residues. CDR3 sequence: CASTTGTAQETQYF. CDR3 DNA: TGTGCCAGCACTACCGGGACAGCCCAAGAGACCCAATACTTC.

The genes are TRBV5-5 and TRBJ1-4; 8 bases match TRBD1. From germline, CDR1 is SGHKS and CDR2 YYEKEE (reference sequence). Trimming took 4 bases from V and 8 from J; bases not matched to a gene: 10. There are 15 residues in the CDR3. CDR3 sequence (DNA): TGTGCCAGCAGCCCGGAGACAGGGGCTCAAGAAAAACTGTTTTTT. It specifies CASSPETGAQEKLFF. The whole variable domain, filled in from reference TRBV5-5 and TRBJ1-4, reads DAGVTQSPTHLIKTRGQQVTLRCSPISGHKSVSWYQQVLGQGPQFIFQYYEKEERGRGNFPDRFSARQFPNYSSELNVNALLLGDSALYLCASSPETGAQEKLFFGSGTQLSVL.

V and J are TRBV29-1 and TRBJ2-7, with D perhaps TRBD1 (5 bases). The germline V and J ends were trimmed by 6 bases and 3 bases, with 9 bases remaining between them. CDR3 length: 11 residues. The V gene's germline CDR1 is SQVTM and CDR2 ANQGSEA. The CDR3: CSVSQGYEQYF. The CDR3 DNA reads as TGCAGCGTCAGCCAGGGCTACGAGCAGTACTTC.

The gene calls are TRBV27 and TRBJ2-7; TRBD2 matches 11 bases. The CDR3 totals 15 residues. Germline V gene sequence: CDR1 MNHEY, CDR2 SMNVEV (reference sequence). V gave up 5 bases and J gave up 2 bases; unmatched junction bases: 5. The CDR3 is CASSRTSGGAYEQYF. As DNA, the CDR3 is TGTGCCAGCAGTCGAACTAGCGGGGGAGCCTACGAGCAGTACTTC.

The chain joins TRBV5-1 to TRBJ2-1; the match to TRBD2 covers 9 bases. The trim removed 4 bases at V and 0 bases at J, leaving 5 bases unmatched. Germline lookup yields CDR1 SGHRS and CDR2 YFSETQ. CDR3 length: 16 residues. Written as DNA, the CDR3 is TGCGCCAGCAGCCCCAGCGGGGGGAGCTCCTACAATGAGCAGTTCTTC. Translated, it gives CASSPSGGSSYNEQFF.

The CDR3 sequence: CAWSGQANYGYTF. CDR3 DNA sequence: TGTGCCTGGAGCGGACAGGCCAACTATGGCTACACCTTC. The chain links TRBV30 to TRBJ1-2; TRBD1 matches 7 bases. Losses at the gene ends were 3 bases for V and 2 bases for J; bases not matched to a gene: 3. The CDR3 runs to 13 residues. Germline loops: CDR1 GTSNPN, CDR2 SVGIG (reference sequence).

The chain has TRBV18 and TRBJ1-2, with a weak D call TRBD1 (6 bases). Deletions cut 3 bases from V and 2 bases from J, with 16 bases between. The CDR3 has 16 residues. Germline values: CDR1 KGHSH, CDR2 LQKENI. The CDR3 DNA reads TGTGCCAGCTCACCTTTTCGTGTTGGACAGAACTATGGCTACACCTTC. Its translation is CASSPFRVGQNYGYTF.

This clone was counted ten times or more. This rearrangement joins TRBV5-1 to TRBJ1-2, with TRBD1 identical over 12 bases. V dropped 5 bases and J dropped 6; count of bases not matched to a gene: 14. From germline, CDR1 is SGHRS and CDR2 YFSETQ. The CDR3 is 17 amino acids. In DNA form, the CDR3 reads TGCGCCAGCAGAATATCCGGGACAGGGGGCGCATTTGATGGCTACACCTTC. Translated, it gives CASRISGTGGAFDGYTF.

This clone was counted only a few times. V usage is TRBV9 and J usage is TRBJ2-3; TRBD1 agrees at 9 bases. Germline V CDR1 and CDR2: SGDLS, YYNGEE. The V gene end was trimmed by 3 bases and the J gene end by 6 bases; junction bases not matched to a gene: 11. This CDR3 has 16 amino acids. DNA for the CDR3: TGTGCCAGCAGCGATCCGGGACAGGGCCTTAAGGATACGCAGTATTTT. Its translation is CASSDPGQGLKDTQYF.

J is TRBJ2-1 and V is TRBV5-6; 7 bases are shared with TRBD2. V lost 0 bases to trimming and J lost 5 bases; unmatched junction nucleotides: 5. CDR1 is SGHDT and CDR2 is YYEEEE in the germline V gene. This CDR3 contains 15 residues. Here the CDR3 DNA reads TGTGCCAGCAGCTTGGAGGTCGGGGGGAACAATGAGCAGTTCTTC. Translating it yields CASSLEVGGNNEQFF.

This clone has just a few counts. The genes are TRBV28 and TRBJ2-7; 8 bases are a match to TRBD1. The CDR3 covers 15 residues. From germline, CDR1 is MDHEN and CDR2 SYDVKM. Germline trimming cut 6 bases from V and 2 bases from J; bases unmatched to any gene: 9. The CDR3 protein is CASRGTDRVAYEQYF. In nucleotides, the CDR3 is TGTGCCAGCAGAGGAACGGACAGGGTTGCCTACGAGCAGTACTTC. The full variable domain, completed using reference TRBV28 and TRBJ2-7, is DVKVTQSSRYLVKRTGEKVFLECVQDMDHENMFWYRQDPGLGLRLIYFSYDVKMKEKGDIPEGYSVSREKKERFSLILESASTNQTSMYLCASRGTDRVAYEQYFGPGTRLTVT.